This TCR beta chain came from a study of blood T cell repertoires in COVID-19. The assay was immunoSEQ multiplex PCR, and TCRdb's table has in-frame clones only and misses some. This table has tens of thousands of clones, 75% to 90% appearing once. CDR1 SGHNT and CDR2 YYREEE come from the germline V gene (reference sequence). CDR3 length: 14 amino acids. Trimming removed 5 bases from V and 7 bases from J; junction bases left unmatched: 7. The chain has TRBV5-4 and TRBJ1-1, with 11 bases identical to TRBD1. The TCR was taken from a human donor with acute or convalescent COVID-19. The donor label of this sample is uncertain. The specimen sequenced was peripheral blood. The CDR3 DNA follows: TGTGCCAGCAGTTGGGACAGGGGGTTAGGTGAAGCTTTCTTT. This codes for CASSWDRGLGEAFF.